These T cell receptor beta chains were read from a single sample in a study of tumor-infiltrating lymphocytes in primary liver carcinoma. One entry per CDR3 protein, called by TCRdb with MiXCR from the multiplex PCR reads. The profile shows 99,000 or so distinct CDR3 sequences, around two thirds of them singletons. Sequenced: liver tumor tissue from sampling region 5. These receptors originate from an older woman with primary liver carcinoma and hepatitis B virus infection. CDR3s include the opening cysteine and the closing phenylalanine or tryptophan. The D gene is left open where the match is weak. Only some rows state a clone size, as once, few, many or a class for expanded clones.

clone size: once; V gene: TRBV11-1; D gene: NA; CDR3 length: 13; J gene: TRBJ1-1; CDR3 protein: CASSRGPNTEGFF; CDR3 DNA: TGTGCCAGCTCCCGGGGCCCTAACACTGAAGGCTTCTTT
clone size: NA; V gene: TRBV4-1; D gene: NA; CDR3 length: 15; J gene: TRBJ1-1; CDR3 protein: CDSSQAPGVDIEAFF; CDR3 DNA: TGCGACAGCAGCCAAGCCCCGGGGGTGGACATTGAAGCTTTCTTT
clone size: medium-sized; V gene: TRBV11-1; D gene: TRBD2; CDR3 length: 16; J gene: TRBJ2-1; CDR3 protein: CASSLEASGRYNEQFF; CDR3 DNA: TGTGCCAGCAGCTTAGAGGCTAGCGGGAGGTACAATGAGCAGTTCTTC
clone size: NA; V gene: TRBV7-9; D gene: NA; CDR3 length: 14; J gene: TRBJ2-7; CDR3 protein: CASSEGDFPYEQYF; CDR3 DNA: TGTGCCAGCAGCGAAGGGGATTTCCCCTACGAGCAGTACTTC
clone size: NA; V gene: TRBV10-3; D gene: TRBD2; CDR3 length: 12; J gene: TRBJ2-3; CDR3 protein: CATESGEDRQYF; CDR3 DNA: TGCGCCACTGAGAGCGGGGAGGATAGGCAGTATTTT
clone size: NA; V gene: TRBV12-3/TRBV12-4; D gene: NA; CDR3 length: 15; J gene: TRBJ1-5; CDR3 protein: CASSPTGNINQSQHF; CDR3 DNA: TGTGCCAGCAGCCCAACAGGGAATATCAATCAGTCCCAGCATTTT
clone size: once; V gene: TRBV4-2; D gene: NA; CDR3 length: 15; J gene: TRBJ2-3; CDR3 protein: CASSQEDGGPDTQYF; CDR3 DNA: TGTGCCAGCAGCCAAGAGGATGGGGGCCCAGATACGCAGTATTTT
clone size: NA; V gene: TRBV11-2; D gene: NA; CDR3 length: 13; J gene: TRBJ1-1; CDR3 protein: CASCFIRETEAFF; CDR3 DNA: TGTGCCAGCTGCTTCATCAGGGAAACTGAAGCTTTCTTT
clone size: NA; V gene: TRBV11-2; D gene: NA; CDR3 length: 14; J gene: TRBJ2-3; CDR3 protein: CAGSLDWGSDTQYF; CDR3 DNA: TGTGCCGGCAGCTTAGACTGGGGGTCAGATACGCAGTATTTT
clone size: once; V gene: TRBV5-4; D gene: TRBD1; CDR3 length: 15; J gene: TRBJ1-2; CDR3 protein: CPSSKGGQGTYGYTF; CDR3 DNA: TGTCCCAGCAGTAAGGGAGGACAGGGCACCTATGGTTACACCTTC
clone size: NA; V gene: TRBV12-3/TRBV12-4; D gene: NA; CDR3 length: 13; J gene: TRBJ2-2; CDR3 protein: CASTFRNTRELFF; CDR3 DNA: TGTGCCAGCACTTTCAGGAACACCAGGGAGCTGTTTTTT
clone size: many; V gene: TRBV15; D gene: NA; CDR3 length: 14; J gene: TRBJ2-2; CDR3 protein: CATSETTNTGELFF; CDR3 DNA: TGTGCCACCAGCGAGACTACGAACACCGGGGAGCTGTTTTTT
clone size: NA; V gene: TRBV7-9; D gene: NA; CDR3 length: 17; J gene: TRBJ2-3; CDR3 protein: CASSLASGIRGTDMQYF; CDR3 DNA: TGTGCCAGCAGCTTAGCTTCGGGGATTAGAGGCACAGATATGCAGTATTTT
clone size: medium-sized; V gene: TRBV11-2; D gene: NA; CDR3 length: 17; J gene: TRBJ2-5; CDR3 protein: CASSSEGGVWGATTQYF; CDR3 DNA: TGTGCCAGCAGCTCTGAAGGGGGTGTCTGGGGGGCAACGACCCAGTACTTC
clone size: NA; V gene: TRBV11-2; D gene: NA; CDR3 length: 16; J gene: TRBJ2-7; CDR3 protein: CASSRLTQYEVYEQYF; CDR3 DNA: TGTGCCAGCAGTCGACTAACACAGTATGAGGTCTACGAGCAGTACTTC
clone size: many; V gene: TRBV6-5; D gene: NA; CDR3 length: 13; J gene: TRBJ1-6; CDR3 protein: CASSRRRDSPLHF; CDR3 DNA: TGTGCCAGCAGCCGACGGAGAGATTCACCCCTCCACTTT
clone size: once; V gene: TRBV11-3; D gene: NA; CDR3 length: 13; J gene: TRBJ2-3; CDR3 protein: CASSLTLTDTQYF; CDR3 DNA: TGTGCCAGCAGCCTAACACTCACGGATACGCAGTATTTT
clone size: NA; V gene: TRBV11-2; D gene: NA; CDR3 length: 15; J gene: TRBJ2-2; CDR3 protein: CASRLGGMDTGKLFF; CDR3 DNA: TGTGCCAGCAGATTGGGCGGAATGGACACCGGGAAGCTGTTTTTT
clone size: NA; V gene: TRBV4-2; D gene: NA; CDR3 length: 15; J gene: TRBJ1-6; CDR3 protein: CANSQTATRNSPLHF; CDR3 DNA: TGTGCCAACAGCCAAACAGCGACTAGAAATTCACCCCTCCACTTT
clone size: NA; V gene: TRBV14; D gene: NA; CDR3 length: 13; J gene: TRBJ2-7; CDR3 protein: CASSQVRRYEQYF; CDR3 DNA: TGTGCCAGCAGCCAAGTCCGGCGCTACGAACAGTACTTC
clone size: many; V gene: TRBV10-3; D gene: NA; CDR3 length: 14; J gene: TRBJ1-3; CDR3 protein: CAIRDTGSGNTIYF; CDR3 DNA: TGTGCCATCAGGGACACAGGATCTGGAAACACCATATATTTT
clone size: NA; V gene: TRBV10-3; D gene: NA; CDR3 length: 14; J gene: TRBJ2-3; CDR3 protein: CAITDILGADTQYF; CDR3 DNA: TGTGCCATCACCGACATTCTGGGCGCAGATACGCAGTATTTT
clone size: NA; V gene: TRBV6-2/TRBV6-3; D gene: NA; CDR3 length: 16; J gene: TRBJ1-3; CDR3 protein: CASSNPGQRSGNTIYF; CDR3 DNA: TGTGCCAGCAGTAACCCCGGACAGCGGAGTGGAAACACCATATATTTT
clone size: NA; V gene: TRBV6-1; D gene: TRBD2; CDR3 length: 17; J gene: TRBJ2-7; CDR3 protein: CASSERAPSGRVTEQNF; CDR3 DNA: TGTGCTAGCAGTGAAAGAGCTCCTAGCGGGAGGGTTACCGAGCAGAACTTC
clone size: few; V gene: TRBV9; D gene: TRBD2; CDR3 length: 15; J gene: TRBJ2-3; CDR3 protein: CASSSSGRGSDTQYF; CDR3 DNA: TGTGCCAGCAGCTCTAGCGGGAGAGGGTCAGATACGCAGTATTTT
clone size: NA; V gene: TRBV11-2; D gene: NA; CDR3 length: 19; J gene: TRBJ2-2; CDR3 protein: CASSPRGGSESIAAGELFF; CDR3 DNA: TGTGCCAGCAGCCCCCGAGGGGGTAGCGAGAGTATAGCGGCCGGGGAACTGTTTTTT
clone size: NA; V gene: TRBV6-2/TRBV6-3; D gene: TRBD2; CDR3 length: 17; J gene: TRBJ2-5; CDR3 protein: CASSYFLRSGRGEAQYF; CDR3 DNA: TGTGCCAGCAGTTACTTCCTAAGAAGCGGGAGAGGAGAGGCCCAGTACTTC
clone size: NA; V gene: TRBV10-1; D gene: NA; CDR3 length: 14; J gene: TRBJ2-5; CDR3 protein: CASSEDTSLESQYF; CDR3 DNA: TGCGCTAGCAGTGAGGATACTAGCTTGGAGAGCCAGTACTTC
clone size: NA; V gene: TRBV24-1; D gene: TRBD2; CDR3 length: 16; J gene: TRBJ2-3; CDR3 protein: CSTSGGLAGESDTQYF; CDR3 DNA: TGTTCCACCAGTGGGGGACTAGCGGGAGAATCAGATACGCAGTATTTT
clone size: many; V gene: TRBV11-2; D gene: TRBD2; CDR3 length: 14; J gene: TRBJ2-5; CDR3 protein: CASSGGTRIETQYF; CDR3 DNA: TGTGCCAGCAGCGGAGGGACTAGAATAGAGACCCAGTACTTC
clone size: NA; V gene: TRBV12-5; D gene: NA; CDR3 length: 14; J gene: TRBJ2-1; CDR3 protein: CGSGSESSYNEQFF; CDR3 DNA: TGTGGTAGTGGTTCGGAAAGCTCCTACAATGAGCAGTTCTTC
clone size: many; V gene: TRBV12-3/TRBV12-4; D gene: TRBD1; CDR3 length: 14; J gene: TRBJ1-5; CDR3 protein: CASTIGGIGQPQHF; CDR3 DNA: TGTGCCAGCACAATAGGGGGCATCGGTCAGCCCCAGCATTTT
clone size: once; V gene: TRBV29-1; D gene: TRBD2; CDR3 length: 15; J gene: TRBJ2-3; CDR3 protein: CSVKGLARVEDTQYF; CDR3 DNA: TGCAGCGTTAAGGGACTAGCGAGAGTAGAAGATACGCAGTATTTT
clone size: NA; V gene: TRBV4-2; D gene: NA; CDR3 length: 14; J gene: TRBJ2-7; CDR3 protein: CASSQGHGDYEQYF; CDR3 DNA: TGCGCCAGCAGCCAGGGACATGGAGACTACGAGCAGTACTTC
clone size: NA; V gene: TRBV9; D gene: NA; CDR3 length: 18; J gene: TRBJ1-3; CDR3 protein: CASSASTGFFPSGNTIYF; CDR3 DNA: TGTGCCAGCAGCGCATCGACAGGTTTCTTCCCCTCTGGAAACACCATATATTTT
clone size: NA; V gene: TRBV28; D gene: NA; CDR3 length: 14; J gene: TRBJ2-7; CDR3 protein: CANRGEREYYELYF; CDR3 DNA: TGTGCCAACAGGGGGGAGCGGGAGTATTACGAGCTGTACTTC
clone size: NA; V gene: TRBV11-2; D gene: TRBD1; CDR3 length: 15; J gene: TRBJ2-7; CDR3 protein: CACSYWAGGTNEQYF; CDR3 DNA: TGTGCCTGCAGCTACTGGGCAGGGGGAACCAACGAACAGTACTTC
clone size: few; V gene: TRBV11-3; D gene: NA; CDR3 length: 15; J gene: TRBJ2-3; CDR3 protein: CAGSLVAETTDTQYF; CDR3 DNA: TGTGCCGGCAGCTTAGTGGCCGAGACCACGGATACGCAGTATTTT
clone size: NA; V gene: TRBV12-3/TRBV12-4; D gene: NA; CDR3 length: 14; J gene: TRBJ2-3; CDR3 protein: CASSFSGDTDTEYF; CDR3 DNA: TGTGCCAGCAGTTTCTCCGGAGACACAGATACGGAGTATTTT
clone size: NA; V gene: TRBV12-3/TRBV12-4; D gene: NA; CDR3 length: 11; J gene: TRBJ2-7; CDR3 protein: CASSLTYERCF; CDR3 DNA: TGTGCCAGCAGTCTAACCTACGAGCGGTGCTTC
clone size: many; V gene: TRBV12-3/TRBV12-4; D gene: NA; CDR3 length: 15; J gene: TRBJ2-6; CDR3 protein: CASSYGGGGANVLTF; CDR3 DNA: TGTGCCAGCAGTTACGGTGGAGGAGGGGCCAACGTCCTGACTTTC
clone size: NA; V gene: TRBV6-5; D gene: NA; CDR3 length: 16; J gene: TRBJ1-1; CDR3 protein: CASRSGQSGFRTETFF; CDR3 DNA: TGTGCCAGCAGGTCAGGACAGAGTGGGTTTAGAACTGAAACTTTCTTT
clone size: NA; V gene: TRBV7-3; D gene: NA; CDR3 length: 13; J gene: TRBJ2-1; CDR3 protein: CASSLITYNEQFF; CDR3 DNA: TGTGCCAGCAGCTTAATCACCTACAATGAGCAGTTCTTC
clone size: NA; V gene: TRBV5-1; D gene: TRBD1; CDR3 length: 14; J gene: TRBJ2-3; CDR3 protein: CASSLQDRTDTQYF; CDR3 DNA: TGCGCCAGCAGCTTACAGGACAGGACAGATACGCAGTATTTT
clone size: NA; V gene: TRBV5-1; D gene: NA; CDR3 length: 13; J gene: TRBJ2-2; CDR3 protein: CASSDSASGELFF; CDR3 DNA: TGCGCCAGCAGCGATAGCGCAAGCGGGGAGCTGTTTTTT
clone size: NA; V gene: TRBV6-5; D gene: TRBD1; CDR3 length: 16; J gene: TRBJ2-2; CDR3 protein: CASNYSGQVNTGELFF; CDR3 DNA: TGTGCCAGCAATTACTCAGGACAGGTTAACACCGGAGAGCTGTTTTTT
clone size: NA; V gene: TRBV28; D gene: NA; CDR3 length: 15; J gene: TRBJ2-6; CDR3 protein: CASSFWVGGANVLTF; CDR3 DNA: TGTGCCAGCAGTTTTTGGGTAGGTGGGGCCAACGTCCTGACTTTC
clone size: many; V gene: TRBV5-1; D gene: NA; CDR3 length: 11; J gene: TRBJ2-1; CDR3 protein: CASSRHNEQFF; CDR3 DNA: TGCGCCAGCAGCCGACACAATGAGCAGTTCTTC
clone size: NA; V gene: TRBV30; D gene: TRBD1; CDR3 length: 13; J gene: TRBJ1-1; CDR3 protein: CASMGQMNAEAFF; CDR3 DNA: TGTGCCTCAATGGGACAGATGAACGCTGAAGCTTTCTTT
clone size: NA; V gene: TRBV20-1; D gene: NA; CDR3 length: 15; J gene: TRBJ1-5; CDR3 protein: CSARDQGVHDEPQHF; CDR3 DNA: TGCAGTGCTAGAGATCAAGGGGTTCATGATGAGCCCCAGCATTTT
clone size: NA; V gene: TRBV11-1; D gene: TRBD2; CDR3 length: 14; J gene: TRBJ2-3; CDR3 protein: CVSSLRQRAGESHF; CDR3 DNA: TGTGTCAGCAGCTTGAGGCAACGTGCGGGGGAGTCTCACTTT
clone size: NA; V gene: TRBV11-2; D gene: TRBD1; CDR3 length: 15; J gene: TRBJ1-2; CDR3 protein: CASSLTGTGARDYTF; CDR3 DNA: TGCGCCAGCAGCTTAACCGGGACAGGGGCTAGGGACTACACATTC
clone size: NA; V gene: TRBV11-2; D gene: TRBD2; CDR3 length: 13; J gene: TRBJ2-3; CDR3 protein: CASSPGLVGGRYF; CDR3 DNA: TGTGCCAGCAGCCCTGGACTAGTGGGAGGCCGGTATTTT
clone size: NA; V gene: TRBV12-5; D gene: NA; CDR3 length: 15; J gene: TRBJ2-2; CDR3 protein: CDSGQGRINTGELFF; CDR3 DNA: TGTGATAGTGGGCAAGGCAGAATTAACACCGGGGAGCTGTTTTTT